Sequencing of this T cell receptor beta chain was carried out in a study of response to subunit inactivated influenza vaccine. General study results and limits: T cells newly recruited by each seasonal influenza vaccination are few, the authors suggested.

This clonotype was found many times. Its antigen is still unknown. TCRdb reanalysed the RT-PCR reads using MiXCR and keeps one entry per CDR3 protein. This sample yields some 500,000 distinct CDR3 sequences, of which over 10% are seen a single time; around 13% belongs to the top ten. The TCR sequence derives from a man in his forties or fifties who received an inactivated influenza vaccine. The sample here was PBMCs from blood, taken about 40 days after vaccination.

For the CDR3, the DNA is TGTGCCAGCAGCTCATACCGGGACAAAAACATTCAGTACTTC. This codes for CASSSYRDKNIQYF. The V gene is TRBV12-3 or TRBV12-4, the J gene TRBJ2-4; D perhaps matches TRBD2 (5 bases). Trimming shortened V by 6 bases and J by 3 bases, and 12 bases separated the two germline ends. The CDR3 has 14 amino acids.